Reported below is one T cell receptor beta chain. The sample is drawn from a study of blood T cell repertoires in COVID-19. Original processing methods: Amplification with reference gene primers provided the estimates of nucleated cell counts. The repertoire was sequenced with immunoSEQ multiplex PCR; TCRdb's copy has only in-frame clones and lacks some. Clonal size and the V and J genes are those of that table, whereas D and trimming came from the DNA. The data contain approximately 60,000 clones, around 80% of them singletons. Per the germline V gene, CDR1 is SEHNR and CDR2 is FQNEAQ (reference sequence). The CDR3 is made up of 14 amino acids. Trimming stripped 5 bases from V and 2 bases from J, with 13 bases between.

The sequencing input was peripheral blood. V usage is TRBV7-9 and J usage is TRBJ2-7; maybe TRBD1 (5 bases). The receptor comes from a woman older than 75 with active or convalescent COVID-19. CDR3 coding DNA: TGTGCCAGCAGCCCCATTGCAGGGCCCTACGAGCAGTACTTC. Translating it yields CASSPIAGPYEQYF.